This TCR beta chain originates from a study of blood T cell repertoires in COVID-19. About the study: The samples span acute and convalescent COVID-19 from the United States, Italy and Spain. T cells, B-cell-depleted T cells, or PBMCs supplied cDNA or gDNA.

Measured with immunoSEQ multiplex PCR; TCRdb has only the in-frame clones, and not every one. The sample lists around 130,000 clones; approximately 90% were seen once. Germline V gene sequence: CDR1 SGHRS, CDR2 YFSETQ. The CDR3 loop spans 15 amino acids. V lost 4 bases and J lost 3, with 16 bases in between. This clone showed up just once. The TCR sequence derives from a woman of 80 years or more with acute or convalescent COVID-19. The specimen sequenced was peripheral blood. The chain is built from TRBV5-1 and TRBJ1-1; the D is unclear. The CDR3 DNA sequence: TGCGCCAGCAGCGGTATGGGGAGTTGGGACACTGAAGCTTTCTTT. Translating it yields CASSGMGSWDTEAFF. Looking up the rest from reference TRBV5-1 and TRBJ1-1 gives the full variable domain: KAGVTQTPRYLIKTRGQQVTLSCSPISGHRSVSWYQQTPGQGLQFLFEYFSETQRNKGNFPGRFSGRQFSNSRSEMNVSTLELGDSALYLCASSGMGSWDTEAFFGQGTRLTVV.